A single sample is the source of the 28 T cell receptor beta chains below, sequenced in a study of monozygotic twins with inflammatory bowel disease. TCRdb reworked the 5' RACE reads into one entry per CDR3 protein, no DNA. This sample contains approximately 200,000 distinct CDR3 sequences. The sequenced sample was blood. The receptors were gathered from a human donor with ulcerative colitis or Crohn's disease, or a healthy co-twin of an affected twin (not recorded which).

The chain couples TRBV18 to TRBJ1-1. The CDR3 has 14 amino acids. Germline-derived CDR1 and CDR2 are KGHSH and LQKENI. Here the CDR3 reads CASSRTALNTEAFF.

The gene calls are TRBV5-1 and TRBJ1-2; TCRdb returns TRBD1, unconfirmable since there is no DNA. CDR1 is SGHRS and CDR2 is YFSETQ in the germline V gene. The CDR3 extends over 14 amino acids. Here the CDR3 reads CASSTGTANYGYTF.

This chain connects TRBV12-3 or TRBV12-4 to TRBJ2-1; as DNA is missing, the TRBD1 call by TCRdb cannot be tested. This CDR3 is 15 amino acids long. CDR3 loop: CASSGPGQNYNEQFF.

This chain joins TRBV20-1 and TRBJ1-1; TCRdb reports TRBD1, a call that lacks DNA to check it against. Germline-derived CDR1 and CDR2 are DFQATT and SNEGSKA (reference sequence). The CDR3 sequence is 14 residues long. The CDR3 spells CSAREGAKGTEAFF.

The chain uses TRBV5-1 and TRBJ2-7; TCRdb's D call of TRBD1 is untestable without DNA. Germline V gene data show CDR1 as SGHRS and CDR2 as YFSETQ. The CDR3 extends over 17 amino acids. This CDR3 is CASSSRTVGTEVSEQYF.

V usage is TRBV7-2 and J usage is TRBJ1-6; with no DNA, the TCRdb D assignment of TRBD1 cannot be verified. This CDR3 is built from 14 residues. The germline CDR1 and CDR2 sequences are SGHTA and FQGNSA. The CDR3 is CASSPLDRESPLHF.

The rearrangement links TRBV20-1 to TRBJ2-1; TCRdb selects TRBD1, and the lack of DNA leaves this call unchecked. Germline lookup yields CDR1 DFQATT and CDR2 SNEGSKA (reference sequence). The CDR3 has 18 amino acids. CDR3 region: CSALGVLNRGLSYNEQFF.

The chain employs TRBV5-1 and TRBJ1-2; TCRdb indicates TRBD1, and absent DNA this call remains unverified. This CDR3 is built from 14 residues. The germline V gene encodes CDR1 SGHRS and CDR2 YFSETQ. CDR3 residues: CASSFRTELRRYTF.

Here the CDR3 reads CASSFGGRRGDTQYF. The rearrangement uses TRBV12-3 or TRBV12-4 and TRBJ2-3; TCRdb names TRBD2, which stays unverified in the absence of DNA. The CDR3 loop spans 15 amino acids.

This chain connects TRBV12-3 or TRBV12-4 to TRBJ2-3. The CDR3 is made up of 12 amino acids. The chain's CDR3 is CASSFLTDTQYF.

The chain's CDR3 is CASSQSGLQTQYF. The rearrangement uses TRBV3-1 and TRBJ2-5; TCRdb calls TRBD1, which cannot be checked without DNA. This CDR3 is built from 13 residues. CDR1 LGHDT and CDR2 YNNKEL come from the germline V gene (reference sequence).

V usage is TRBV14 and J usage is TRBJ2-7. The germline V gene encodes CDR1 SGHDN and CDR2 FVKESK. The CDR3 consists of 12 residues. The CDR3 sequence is CASSGVSYEQYF.

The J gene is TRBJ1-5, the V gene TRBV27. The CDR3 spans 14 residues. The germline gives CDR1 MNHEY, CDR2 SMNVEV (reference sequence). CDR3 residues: CASSLGRRAQPQHF.

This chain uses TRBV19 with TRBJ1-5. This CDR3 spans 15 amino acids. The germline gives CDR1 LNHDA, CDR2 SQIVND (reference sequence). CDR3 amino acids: CASSSPYRDLQPQHF.

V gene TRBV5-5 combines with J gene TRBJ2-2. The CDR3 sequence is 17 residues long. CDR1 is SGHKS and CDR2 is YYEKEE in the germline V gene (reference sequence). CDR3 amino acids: CASSLASVRWGTGELFF.

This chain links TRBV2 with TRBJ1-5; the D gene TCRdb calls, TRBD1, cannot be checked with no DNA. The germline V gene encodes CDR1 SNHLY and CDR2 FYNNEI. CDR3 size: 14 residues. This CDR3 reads CASHEGLLGQPQHF.

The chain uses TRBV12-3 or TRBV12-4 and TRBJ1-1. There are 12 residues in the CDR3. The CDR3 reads CASSTLNTEAFF.

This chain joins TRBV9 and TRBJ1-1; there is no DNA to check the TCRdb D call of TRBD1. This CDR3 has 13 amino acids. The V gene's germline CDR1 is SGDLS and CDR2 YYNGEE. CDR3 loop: CASSVGEVSGAFF.

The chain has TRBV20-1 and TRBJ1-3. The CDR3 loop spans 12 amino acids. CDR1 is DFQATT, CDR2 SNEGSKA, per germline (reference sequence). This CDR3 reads CSASYGGNTIYF.

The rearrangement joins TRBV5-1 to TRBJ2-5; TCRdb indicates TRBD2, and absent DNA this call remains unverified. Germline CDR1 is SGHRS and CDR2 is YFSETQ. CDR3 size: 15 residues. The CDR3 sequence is CASSLKAGGSETQYF.

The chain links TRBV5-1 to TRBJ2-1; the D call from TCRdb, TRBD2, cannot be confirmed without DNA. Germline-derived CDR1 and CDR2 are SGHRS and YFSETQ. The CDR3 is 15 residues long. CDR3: CASRILGREARGQFF.

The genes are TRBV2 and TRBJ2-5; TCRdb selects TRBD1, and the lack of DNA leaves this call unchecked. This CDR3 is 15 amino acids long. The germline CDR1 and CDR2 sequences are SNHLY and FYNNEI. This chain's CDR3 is CASIKTGAVGETQYF. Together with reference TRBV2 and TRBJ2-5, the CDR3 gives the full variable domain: EPEVTQTPSHQVTQMGQEVILRCVPISNHLYFYWYRQILGQKVEFLVSFYNNEISEKSEIFDDQFSVERPDGSNFTLKIRSTKLEDSAMYFCASIKTGAVGETQYFGPGTRLLVL.

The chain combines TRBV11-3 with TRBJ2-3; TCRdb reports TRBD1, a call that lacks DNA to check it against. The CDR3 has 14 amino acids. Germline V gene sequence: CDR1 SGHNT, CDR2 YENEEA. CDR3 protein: CASSFMGAGDTQYF. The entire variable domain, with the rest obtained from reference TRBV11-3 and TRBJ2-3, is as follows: EAGVVQSPRYKIIEKKQPVAFWCNPISGHNTLYWYLQNLGQGPELLIRYENEEAVDDSQLPKDRFSAERLKGVDSTLKIQPAELGDSAVYLCASSFMGAGDTQYFGPGTRLTVL.

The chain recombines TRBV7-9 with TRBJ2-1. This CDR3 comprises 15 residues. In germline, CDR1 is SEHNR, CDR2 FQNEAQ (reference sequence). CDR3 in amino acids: CASSFDRSSYNEQFF.

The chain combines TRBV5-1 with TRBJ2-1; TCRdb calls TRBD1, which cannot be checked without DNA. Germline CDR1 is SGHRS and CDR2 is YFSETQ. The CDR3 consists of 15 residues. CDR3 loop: CASSGGPSGMNEQFF.

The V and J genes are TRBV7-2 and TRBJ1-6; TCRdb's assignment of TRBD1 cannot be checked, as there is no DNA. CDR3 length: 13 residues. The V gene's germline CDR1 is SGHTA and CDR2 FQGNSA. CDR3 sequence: CASSSLYRGPVSF.

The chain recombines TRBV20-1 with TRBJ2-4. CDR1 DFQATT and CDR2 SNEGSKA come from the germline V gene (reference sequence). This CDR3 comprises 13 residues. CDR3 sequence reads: CSARDPLSWPSNF.

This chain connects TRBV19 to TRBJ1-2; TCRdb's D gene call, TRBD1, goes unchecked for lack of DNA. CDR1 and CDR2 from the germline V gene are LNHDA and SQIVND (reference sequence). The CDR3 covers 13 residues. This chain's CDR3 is CASSIPGLYGYTF.